The subject of this entry is one TCR beta chain. The antigen remains undetermined. The data were obtained in a study of OX40 agonist ivuxolimab in advanced cancers. Per germline, CDR1 SGHNT and CDR2 YYREEE (reference sequence). Trimming cost V 2 bases and J 8 bases, with 17 bases left between them. The CDR3 runs to 16 residues. Broader study findings: The specificity for antigen of the expanded peripheral T cells was not determined. On average, CD8+ T cells had more expanded clones than CD4+. Near-lowest levels of clonal expansion characterized partial responders at 0.1-3.0 mg/kg.

Produced via immunoSEQ multiplex PCR; TCRdb's table is partial and in-frame only. There are 66,000 or so clones in the sample; around 84% occur only once, and under 4.5% lies in the top ten. The chain uses TRBV5-4 and TRBJ1-6; D gene uncertain. This clonotype originated in an adult with an advanced solid tumor such as melanoma, head and neck, liver or kidney cancer. The specimen comprised CD4+ or CD8+ T cells sorted from blood, sampled in a trial of the OX40 agonist ivuxolimab. CDR3 sequence reads: CASSLPDGGLYSPLHF. The CDR3 DNA sequence: TGTGCCAGCAGCTTACCCGACGGCGGCCTGTATTCACCCCTCCACTTT.